Presented here are 18 T cell receptor beta chains from one specimen sequenced in a study of cytomegalovirus exposure and HLA in healthy donors (dated by TCRdb to 2017 to 2019). Library generation was performed with the immunoSEQ multiplex PCR assay. For the multiplex PCR, a mixture combining 60 forward primers for TCR Vbeta segments and 13 reverse primers for TCR Jbeta segments was used. This immuneACCESS table, as held by TCRdb, lists in-frame sequences with V and J called but not all clones. Of the missing ones, under half trace to an unresolved V gene in checked studies; the others have no known cause. This sample holds 150,000 to 180,000 clones; 60% to 80% were observed only once. The ten largest clones capture roughly 13% of the sample. The sequenced sample consisted of PBMCs. These TCRs come from a man aged 30-40 years in good health and CMV-seropositive.

The chain combines TRBV19 with TRBJ1-1, with 8 bases lining up with TRBD1. J gave up 0 bases and V 0 bases, and 9 bases lay outside the gene matches. Germline V lookup: CDR1 LNHDA, CDR2 SQIVND (reference sequence). This CDR3 comprises 18 residues. CDR3 sequence (DNA): TGTGCCAGTAGTATAGATCGGAACAGGGGGAGTTTGAACACTGAAGCTTTCTTT. It specifies CASSIDRNRGSLNTEAFF.

The J gene is TRBJ1-5, the V gene TRBV6-1; TRBD1 is a possible D gene (5 bases). Germline V gene lookup returns CDR1 MNHNS and CDR2 SASEGT. V dropped 8 bases and J dropped 0 bases, with 14 bases sitting between them. This CDR3 spans 15 amino acids. The DNA of the CDR3 is TGTGCCAGCGTCGGCGGGGGGTATAGCAATCAGCCCCAGCATTTT. Protein: CASVGGGYSNQPQHF.

The chain links TRBV19 to TRBJ1-1; weak D call: TRBD1 (5 bases). Trimming shortened V by 3 bases and J by 2 bases, and 10 bases separated the two germline ends. CDR1 and CDR2 from the germline V gene are LNHDA and SQIVND (reference sequence). The CDR3 is 14 residues long. In DNA, the CDR3 is TGTGCCAGTAGTATCGACAGCTATAACACTGAAGCTTTCTTT. It codes for CASSIDSYNTEAFF.

V gene TRBV9 combines with J gene TRBJ2-1, with 7 positions matching TRBD2. Losses at the gene ends were 7 bases for V and 6 bases for J; bases not matched to a gene: 7. The CDR3 totals 13 residues. CDR1 and CDR2 from the germline V gene are SGDLS and YYNGEE. CDR3 sequence: CASSGAGTNEQFF. The DNA for the CDR3 is TGTGCCAGCTCCGGAGCGGGAACCAATGAGCAGTTCTTC.

The genes are TRBV27 and TRBJ2-3; D is undetermined. The CDR3 loop spans 13 amino acids. The germline CDR1 and CDR2 sequences are MNHEY and SMNVEV (reference sequence). Trimming left V 4 bases short and J 4 bases short, with 9 bases between. The CDR3 here is CASSYQVADTQYF. The CDR3 DNA reads as TGTGCCAGCAGTTATCAGGTCGCAGATACGCAGTATTTT.

The chain combines TRBV18 with TRBJ2-3; no reliable D call. V was trimmed by 1 base and J by 0 bases, leaving 8 bases between them. CDR1 is KGHSH, CDR2 LQKENI, per germline. This CDR3 region has 15 residues. Here the CDR3 reads CASSPQSVSTDTQYF. The CDR3 DNA sequence: TGTGCCAGCTCACCACAGAGTGTAAGCACAGATACGCAGTATTTT.

The chain employs TRBV9 and TRBJ2-2; unclear D gene. This CDR3 is built from 13 residues. From germline, CDR1 is SGDLS and CDR2 YYNGEE. Trimming cost V 0 bases and J 4 bases, with 4 bases left between them. This CDR3 reads CASSVAVTGELFF. CDR3 bases: TGTGCCAGCAGCGTAGCTGTCACCGGGGAGCTGTTTTTT.

The rearrangement uses TRBV7-9 and TRBJ1-2; D uncertain. The germline V gene encodes CDR1 SEHNR and CDR2 FQNEAQ (reference sequence). The V end lost 0 bases, the J end lost 1 base, and 12 bases lay between the germline ends. The CDR3 contains 16 residues. The CDR3: CASSLAREGFNYGYTF. The CDR3 coding sequence is TGTGCCAGCAGCTTAGCGAGGGAAGGATTTAACTATGGCTACACCTTC.

This rearrangement joins TRBV5-4 to TRBJ1-1; tentatively, D is TRBD1 (5 bases). The CDR3 is made up of 16 amino acids. The V end was cut by 4 bases, the J end by 7 bases, with 23 bases between. Germline V CDR1 and CDR2: SGHNT, YYREEE (reference sequence). The CDR3 spells CASSPAGKSGTLEAFF. The CDR3 DNA sequence: TGTGCCAGCAGCCCAGCAGGGAAATCCGGCACCCTTGAAGCTTTCTTT.

The V and J genes are TRBV7-2 and TRBJ2-5; perhaps TRBD2 as D (6 bases). Germline V gives CDR1 SGHTA, CDR2 FQGNSA. The germline V and J ends were trimmed by 3 bases and 1 base, with 12 bases remaining between them. The CDR3 is 15 residues long. The CDR3 sequence is CASSFRQGGQETQYF. The CDR3, as DNA: TGTGCCAGCAGCTTCCGCCAGGGAGGCCAAGAGACCCAGTACTTC.

V usage is TRBV23-1 and J usage is TRBJ2-7; 8 positions agree with TRBD1. TRBV23-1 falls under the ORF class, with uncertain function. Trimming at V came to 2 bases and at J to 3 bases, leaving 12 bases not matched to a gene. The CDR3 is 17 residues long. This chain's CDR3 is CASSQGQGFPTFYEQYF. DNA for the CDR3: TGCGCCAGCAGTCAAGGACAGGGATTCCCTACCTTCTACGAGCAGTACTTC.

V gene TRBV14 combines with J gene TRBJ2-3; TRBD1 might be the D (6 bases). V lost 1 base and J lost 2, with 28 bases in between. Germline CDR1 and CDR2: SGHDN and FVKESK. The CDR3 covers 21 residues. The CDR3: CASSQGLRWDKLVRLTDTQYF. As DNA, the CDR3 is TGTGCCAGCAGCCAAGGCCTAAGATGGGACAAACTAGTACGCCTCACAGATACGCAGTATTTT.

The chain couples TRBV7-8 to TRBJ2-7, with TRBD2 identical over 13 bases. V lost 4 bases and J lost 2; bases outside the gene matches: 11. Germline-derived CDR1 and CDR2 are SGHVS and FQNEAQ. This CDR3 contains 18 residues. The CDR3 protein is CASSSPGLAGRRAYEQYF. CDR3 sequence (DNA): TGTGCCAGCAGCTCTCCGGGACTAGCGGGAAGAAGGGCCTACGAGCAGTACTTC.

This chain connects TRBV6-5 to TRBJ2-7; the match to TRBD2 covers 9 bases. The germline V gene has CDR1 MNHEY and CDR2 SVGAGI. V trimming: 4 bases; J trimming: 4 bases; junction bases outside the gene matches: 11. The CDR3 is 16 residues long. As DNA, the CDR3 is TGTGCCAGCAGTTGCGCCGGCCGACTAGCGGCTTACGAGCAGTACTTC. It specifies CASSCAGRLAAYEQYF.

The chain employs TRBV18 and TRBJ2-1; TRBD2 aligns across 10 bases. Germline lookup yields CDR1 KGHSH and CDR2 LQKENI. There are 13 residues in the CDR3. Trimming removed 0 bases from V and 13 bases from J; junction bases left unmatched: 3. CDR3 region: CASSPPSGRHQFF. The CDR3 DNA reads TGTGCCAGCTCACCACCTAGCGGGAGGCATCAGTTCTTC.

This clone occurred once. This chain uses TRBV19 with TRBJ1-2; the match to TRBD1 covers 7 bases. The junction had 13 bases not matched to a gene; V was cut back by 9 bases and J by 6 bases. Looked up from germline, CDR1 is LNHDA and CDR2 is SQIVND (reference sequence). The length of the CDR3 is 14 residues. CDR3 protein: CASWDSFQEDGYTF. The CDR3 region has the DNA TGTGCCAGCTGGGACAGCTTCCAAGAGGATGGCTACACCTTC.

This chain connects TRBV28 to TRBJ2-5, with a tentative D call TRBD2 (7 bases). The end of the DNA aligns better with TRBJ2-7, so the J call may be wrong. Germline V lookup: CDR1 MDHEN, CDR2 SYDVKM. The CDR3 has 13 residues. CDR3 sequence (DNA): TGTGCCAGCAATGGGGGGGCCTCCTACGAGCAGTACTTC. Its protein product is CASNGGASYEQYF.

V usage is TRBV16 and J usage is TRBJ2-7, with a weak D call TRBD1 (7 bases). V was shortened by 3 bases and J by 4 bases, with 10 bases between the two germline ends. Germline CDR1 is KGHSY and CDR2 is FQNENV. This CDR3 is built from 13 residues. CDR3 residues: CASSQEGQYEQYF. CDR3 nucleotide sequence: TGTGCCAGCAGCCAGGAGGGACAGTACGAGCAGTACTTC.